These 15 T cell receptor beta chains came from one sample sequenced in a study of long-term antiretroviral therapy in people with HIV. With survey level as its setting, the immunoSEQ assay was v3.0. Clones were sequenced by immunoSEQ multiplex PCR, and TCRdb holds only the in-frame ones, with some missing. The table lists 17,000 or so clones, under 85% of them singletons. Sequencing was performed on unsorted PBMCs, taken approximately 2.1 years before starting antiretroviral therapy. Receptors originate from a man aged 30-40 years with HIV.

The chain combines TRBV6-1 with TRBJ1-6; D gene uncertain. The CDR3 contains 14 residues. Per the germline V gene, CDR1 is MNHNS and CDR2 is SASEGT. The ends were cut back, 7 bases at V and 7 bases at J, with 14 bases in the middle. CDR3 protein: CASIKVAGNSPLHF. DNA for the CDR3: TGTGCCAGCATTAAGGTGGCGGGGAATTCACCCCTCCACTTT.

The chain is built from TRBV7-9 and TRBJ1-5; TRBD1 is a possible D gene (6 bases). Germline V lookup: CDR1 SEHNR, CDR2 FQNEAQ (reference sequence). Trimming cost V 5 bases and J 0 bases, with 14 bases left between them. This CDR3 spans 16 amino acids. Here the CDR3 reads CASSEGGSYSNQPQHF. For the CDR3, the DNA is TGTGCCAGCAGCGAAGGGGGGTCGTATAGCAATCAGCCCCAGCATTTT.

V gene TRBV5-1 combines with J gene TRBJ1-5; a weak D match, TRBD1 (5 bases). The CDR3 runs to 15 residues. V was pared by 4 bases and J by 0 bases, with 11 bases between. Germline V gene sequence: CDR1 SGHRS, CDR2 YFSETQ. CDR3 in DNA: TGCGCCAGCAGCGCCGACAGTTATAGCAATCAGCCCCAGCATTTT. Amino acids: CASSADSYSNQPQHF.

The rearrangement joins TRBV28 to TRBJ1-1; no definite D call. This CDR3 is built from 12 residues. V was shortened by 2 bases and J by 10 bases, with 11 bases between the two germline ends. Per germline, CDR1 MDHEN and CDR2 SYDVKM. The chain's CDR3 is CASSLPGRLAFF. The CDR3 DNA follows: TGTGCCAGCAGTTTACCCGGGCGTTTAGCTTTCTTT.

This chain connects TRBV5-3 to TRBJ1-2; 8 positions match TRBD1. TRBV5-3 is identified as an open reading frame with a role that is uncertain. CDR3 length equals 12 residues. Trimming took 8 bases from V and 7 from J; bases not matched to a gene: 7. The CDR3 bases are TGTGCCAGCAGCCAGGACAGGGTTGGCTACACCTTC. It specifies CASSQDRVGYTF.

This chain joins TRBV11-2 and TRBJ2-3; TRBD1 might be the D (5 bases). There are 16 residues in the CDR3. Germline CDR1 reads SGHAT; CDR2 reads FQNNGV. V lost 0 bases and J 1 base, leaving 11 bases between the germline ends. CDR3 in amino acids: CASSLEGAERTDTQYF. CDR3 bases: TGTGCCAGCAGCTTAGAAGGGGCGGAGCGCACAGATACGCAGTATTTT. The full variable domain, with the rest looked up from reference TRBV11-2 and TRBJ2-3, is EAGVAQSPRYKIIEKRQSVAFWCNPISGHATLYWYQQILGQGPKLLIQFQNNGVVDDSQLPKDRFSAERLKGVDSTLKIQPAKLEDSAVYLCASSLEGAERTDTQYFGPGTRLTVL.

The rearrangement uses TRBV5-4 and TRBJ2-1, with 10 bases fitting TRBD2. The CDR3 covers 15 residues. The ends lost 2 bases at V and 7 bases at J; junction bases unmatched: 6. Germline V gives CDR1 SGHNT, CDR2 YYREEE (reference sequence). The CDR3 loop reads CASSLGLAASNEQFF. The CDR3 nucleotides read TGTGCCAGCAGCTTAGGACTAGCGGCATCTAATGAGCAGTTCTTC.

This clone was counted once. The V gene is TRBV2, the J gene TRBJ2-7, with D possibly being TRBD1 or TRBD2 (5 bases each). Germline lookup yields CDR1 SNHLY and CDR2 FYNNEI. CDR3 length equals 13 residues. V dropped 10 bases and J dropped 5 bases, with 18 bases sitting between them. The CDR3: CATLGPPKNEQYF. The CDR3 coding sequence is TGTGCCACCTTGGGACCGCCGAAGAACGAGCAGTACTTC.

This chain uses TRBV6-4 with TRBJ2-2; no reliable D call. V dropped 5 bases and J dropped 2 bases, with 9 bases sitting between them. CDR1 MRHNA and CDR2 SNTAGT come from the germline V gene. This CDR3 comprises 14 residues. CDR3 nucleotide sequence: TGTGCCAGCAGTACCCAGCCCAACACCGGGGAGCTGTTTTTT. Residues: CASSTQPNTGELFF.

The chain employs TRBV14 and TRBJ1-1; D uncertain. V was trimmed by 0 bases and J by 9 bases, leaving 8 bases between them. Germline V gene data show CDR1 as SGHDN and CDR2 as FVKESK. This CDR3 region has 12 residues. This CDR3 reads CASSQEPGQAFF. CDR3 nucleotide sequence: TGTGCCAGCAGCCAAGAACCAGGACAAGCTTTCTTT.

The chain couples TRBV29-1 to TRBJ1-5; no definite D call. This CDR3 has 12 amino acids. Germline lookup yields CDR1 SQVTM and CDR2 ANQGSEA. V lost 4 bases and J lost 5, with 9 bases in between. CDR3 bases: TGCAGCGTTGGGGCCAGAGATCAGCCCCAGCATTTT. Its protein product is CSVGARDQPQHF.

This clone occurred a few times. The junction departs from germline at one end; a sequencing error may be responsible. The chain links TRBV7-7 to TRBJ1-5; D remains unclear. The CDR3 is 13 residues long. Looked up from germline, CDR1 is SSHAT and CDR2 is FNYEAQ (reference sequence). For the CDR3, the DNA is TGTGCTAGCAGCCCGGACCTGGGGCAGCCCCAGCATTTT. As protein: CASSPDLGQPQHF.

In this sample, this clone turned up a few times. The rearrangement uses TRBV7-9 and TRBJ1-2, with D perhaps matching TRBD1 (5 bases). Germline V lookup: CDR1 SEHNR, CDR2 FQNEAQ (reference sequence). The CDR3 is 15 residues long. Trimming took off 1 base at V and 3 bases at J, with 12 bases between the two ends. CDR3 loop: CASSLEGGADYGYTF. The CDR3, as DNA: TGTGCCAGCAGCTTAGAGGGTGGGGCCGACTATGGCTACACCTTC.

V gene TRBV23-1 combines with J gene TRBJ2-3; weak D call: TRBD2 (5 bases). TRBV23-1 is labeled an ORF, and its function is uncertain. CDR3 length equals 18 residues. V lost 6 bases to trimming and J lost 0 bases, with 22 bases between them. The CDR3 loop reads CASSASGFRKKSTDTQYF. For the CDR3, the DNA is TGCGCCAGCAGCGCGTCGGGGTTCCGGAAAAAGAGCACAGATACGCAGTATTTT.

The chain carries TRBV27 and TRBJ2-5; 8 positions agree with TRBD1. The CDR3 contains 17 residues. Germline CDR1 and CDR2: MNHEY and SMNVEV (reference sequence). The ends lost 5 bases at V and 2 bases at J; junction bases unmatched: 13. CDR3 sequence reads: CASSLTWTGYAQETQYF. The CDR3 DNA follows: TGTGCCAGCAGTCTCACATGGACAGGGTACGCACAAGAGACCCAGTACTTC.